Below are 19 T cell receptor beta chains sequenced from a single sample in a study of blood T cell repertoires in COVID-19. The repertoire was sequenced with immunoSEQ multiplex PCR; TCRdb's copy has only in-frame clones and lacks some. In the table there are approximately 100,000 clones, roughly nine tenths of which are singletons. The sample was peripheral blood. These receptors were collected from a man aged 55 to 70 with acute or convalescent COVID-19.

V is TRBV7-8 and J is TRBJ1-3, with no clear D. The CDR3 sequence is 15 residues long. The germline V and J ends were trimmed by 0 bases and 0 bases, with 6 bases remaining between them. Per the germline V gene, CDR1 is SGHVS and CDR2 is FQNEAQ. Here the CDR3 reads CASSLALGSGNTIYF. CDR3 coding DNA: TGTGCCAGCAGCTTAGCGCTAGGCTCTGGAAACACCATATATTTT.

The chain carries TRBV12-5 and TRBJ1-5; TRBD1 might be the D (5 bases). CDR3 length equals 15 residues. Germline values: CDR1 LGHNT, CDR2 FRNRAP. Trimming stripped 2 bases from V and 7 bases from J, with 15 bases between. In DNA form, the CDR3 reads TGTGCTAGTGGTTTGCCCCAGGGCGGGAGGCAGCCCCAGCATTTT. This codes for CASGLPQGGRQPQHF.

The J gene is TRBJ1-6, the V gene TRBV3-1 (or the pseudogene TRBV3-2); D might be TRBD1 (6 bases). This CDR3 is 14 amino acids long. V was cut by 4 bases and J by 7 bases, with 11 bases left in between. In germline, CDR1 is LGHDT, CDR2 YNNKEL (reference sequence). CDR3: CASSLGQLNSPLHF. CDR3 nucleotides: TGTGCCAGCAGCCTAGGACAGTTGAATTCACCCCTCCACTTT.

CDR3: CASRITSGANNEQFF. The CDR3 bases are TGTGCCAGTAGAATTACTAGCGGAGCTAACAATGAGCAGTTCTTC. The rearrangement uses TRBV19 and TRBJ2-1; 8 nucleotides align to TRBD2. Trimming cost V 6 bases and J 5 bases; bases outside gene matches: 9. Germline CDR1 and CDR2: LNHDA and SQIVND (reference sequence). The CDR3 extends over 15 amino acids.

This clone was seen only a few times. The chain is built from TRBV29-1 and TRBJ1-1; 9 nucleotides match TRBD1. The CDR3 covers 13 residues. Looked up from germline, CDR1 is SQVTM and CDR2 is ANQGSEA. Losses at the gene ends were 8 bases for V and 2 bases for J; bases not matched to a gene: 6. CDR3 DNA sequence: TGCAGCCTCAAAACAGGGGGCAACACTGAAGCTTTCTTT. It codes for CSLKTGGNTEAFF.

The chain joins TRBV12-3 or TRBV12-4 to TRBJ2-2; D remains ambiguous. Deletions cut 2 bases from V and 5 bases from J, with 3 bases between. The CDR3 loop spans 12 amino acids. In DNA, the CDR3 is TGTGCCAGCAGTTTACATACCGGGGAGCTGTTTTTT. Protein: CASSLHTGELFF.

The genes are TRBV2 and TRBJ1-4, with 7 bases lining up with TRBD1. Germline assignment: CDR1 SNHLY and CDR2 FYNNEI. The CDR3 consists of 15 residues. V shed 6 bases and J 8 bases; nucleotides not matched to a gene: 12. CDR3 protein: CASSVPAGGREKLFF. The CDR3 coding sequence is TGTGCCAGCAGCGTGCCGGCAGGGGGACGAGAAAAACTGTTTTTT.

The chain employs TRBV30 and TRBJ2-7, with D possibly matching TRBD2 (5 bases). Trimming took off 0 bases at V and 5 bases at J, with 11 bases between the two ends. From germline, CDR1 is GTSNPN and CDR2 SVGIG (reference sequence). The CDR3 has 13 residues. CDR3 loop: CAWSVRGAHEQYF. In DNA form, the CDR3 reads TGTGCCTGGAGTGTTCGGGGAGCCCACGAGCAGTACTTC.

V is TRBV5-1 and J is TRBJ2-7; tentative D call: TRBD2 (5 bases). The CDR3 spans 15 residues. CDR1 is SGHRS and CDR2 is YFSETQ in the germline V gene. V dropped 0 bases and J dropped 2 bases, with 12 bases sitting between them. The CDR3 nucleotides are TGCGCCAGCAGCTTGGATCTAGCCCATCCCTACGAGCAGTACTTC. Amino acid sequence: CASSLDLAHPYEQYF.

The chain is built from TRBV19 and TRBJ2-6; tentative D call: TRBD2 (7 bases). Looked up from germline, CDR1 is LNHDA and CDR2 is SQIVND (reference sequence). The ends were cut back, 9 bases at V and 4 bases at J, with 10 bases in the middle. This CDR3 contains 13 residues. As DNA, the CDR3 is TGTGCCAGCGGGGGGACAGGGGCCAACGTCCTGACTTTC. It is translated as CASGGTGANVLTF.

This chain links TRBV6-5 with TRBJ1-4, with D tentatively TRBD1 (5 bases). Trimming removed 10 bases from V and 8 bases from J, with 20 bases in between. The germline gives CDR1 MNHEY, CDR2 SVGAGI. The CDR3 runs to 14 residues. This CDR3 reads CAIRGSYGGEKLFF. The CDR3, as DNA: TGTGCCATCAGAGGCTCCTACGGGGGGGAAAAACTGTTTTTT.

This rearrangement joins TRBV28 to TRBJ1-2, with D possibly being TRBD1 (6 bases). With 3 bases removed from V and 5 bases from J, the gap between germline ends came to 16 bases. Germline loops: CDR1 MDHEN, CDR2 SYDVKM. The CDR3 totals 15 residues. The CDR3 loop is CASSFIRRTAYGYTF. The CDR3 DNA reads as TGTGCCAGCAGTTTTATCCGAAGGACAGCATATGGCTACACCTTC.

The rearrangement links TRBV24-1 to TRBJ2-7, with 11 bases fitting TRBD2. CDR1 is KGHDR, CDR2 SFDVKD, per germline. The CDR3 spans 15 residues. Trimming took 4 bases from V and 3 from J; bases not matched to a gene: 4. CDR3 bases: TGTGCCACCAGTGACGGGACTAGCGGATTCTACGAGCAGTACTTC. This gives the protein CATSDGTSGFYEQYF.

There are a few counts of this clone. The chain joins TRBV19 to TRBJ2-1, with 11 bases lining up with TRBD2. The CDR3 consists of 15 residues. The germline V gene has CDR1 LNHDA and CDR2 SQIVND (reference sequence). J gave up 4 bases and V 4 bases, and 3 bases lay outside the gene matches. The CDR3 reads CASSKGTSGYNEQFF. For the CDR3, the DNA is TGTGCCAGTAGTAAAGGGACTAGCGGATACAATGAGCAGTTCTTC.

The chain recombines TRBV5-4 with TRBJ2-1; D unclear. Germline V gene data show CDR1 as SGHNT and CDR2 as YYREEE (reference sequence). The CDR3 totals 13 residues. Trimming removed 0 bases at V and 5 bases at J, with 6 bases between. The CDR3 here is CASSLVLDNEQFF. For the CDR3, the DNA is TGTGCCAGCAGCTTGGTTCTAGACAATGAGCAGTTCTTC.

The rearrangement links TRBV6-5 to TRBJ2-7; D might be TRBD1 (5 bases). Trimming left V 4 bases short and J 3 bases short, with 16 bases between. CDR1 and CDR2 from the germline V gene are MNHEY and SVGAGI. The CDR3 loop spans 15 amino acids. The CDR3 DNA reads TGTGCCAGCAGTTCCCAGGGTTGGTTAAACTACGAGCAGTACTTC. It encodes CASSSQGWLNYEQYF.

This clone was detected only once. J is TRBJ1-1 and V is TRBV5-5, with 7 positions matching TRBD1. Germline CDR1 reads SGHKS; CDR2 reads YYEKEE (reference sequence). V shed 4 bases and J 6 bases; nucleotides not matched to a gene: 6. The CDR3 is 13 residues long. The CDR3 coding sequence is TGTGCCAGCAGCCTACAGGGGTTACCTGAAGCTTTCTTT. This translates into CASSLQGLPEAFF. Complete variable domain (other parts from reference TRBV5-5 and TRBJ1-1): DAGVTQSPTHLIKTRGQQVTLRCSPISGHKSVSWYQQVLGQGPQFIFQYYEKEERGRGNFPDRFSARQFPNYSSELNVNALLLGDSALYLCASSLQGLPEAFFGQGTRLTVV.

The chain combines TRBV10-1 with TRBJ2-5; 7 bases align to TRBD1. In germline, CDR1 is WNHNN, CDR2 SYGVQD (reference sequence). V gave up 9 bases and J gave up 4 bases; unmatched junction bases: 8. The CDR3 has 13 amino acids. CDR3 DNA sequence: TGCGCCAGGAAACTAACAGGGGCAGAGACCCAGTACTTC. Protein: CARKLTGAETQYF.

This chain uses TRBV7-3 with TRBJ2-1; no reliable D call. CDR3 size: 14 residues. Germline V gives CDR1 SGHTA, CDR2 FQGTGA. V lost 2 bases to trimming and J lost 3 bases, with 8 bases between them. The CDR3 region is CASSLPVLYNEQFF. In DNA, the CDR3 is TGTGCCAGCAGCTTACCAGTCCTCTACAATGAGCAGTTCTTC.